Described below is a single T cell receptor (beta chain) sequence and its context. Germline and junction disagree at one end, which may indicate a read error. TCRbeta libraries were built with three rounds of nested PCR, modified from ARM-PCR. TCRdb independently ran MiXCR on the multiplex PCR reads; one entry per CDR3 protein. The table includes 81,000 or so distinct CDR3 sequences, approximately 80% detected once. This entry belongs to a study of tumor and adjacent non-tumor tissue in lung cancer. On the study more broadly: Patients comprised over 9 adenocarcinoma, 2 squamous cell carcinoma and 1 small cell lung cancer.

Germline CDR1 reads SGHAT; CDR2 reads FQNNGV. The CDR3 totals 14 residues. This sample's RNA came from whole unsorted tissue. This non-tumor lung sample came from over 3 cm beyond the tumor edge. The source is a man aged 60 to 75 with non-small cell lung cancer. The V call is TRBV11-2, the J call TRBJ1-1, with unresolved D. The specimen sequenced was distant non-tumor lung tissue. The CDR3: CASSLVGRATKASF. The CDR3 DNA reads TGTGCCAGCAGTTTAGTCGGGAGGGCCACTAAAGCTTCCTTT.